Listed here is a single T cell receptor (beta chain). The data originate from a study of blood T cell repertoires in COVID-19. Participants came from roughly 23 US areas, aged about 18 to 95 years. TCRdb's table, derived via immunoSEQ multiplex PCR, lists solely in-frame clones and lacks some. The table lists 250,000 or so clones, roughly nine tenths of them singletons, with about a tenth in the top ten. This receptor was identified in a man aged 25 to 40 who had recovered from COVID-19. The sample taken for sequencing was PBMCs or T cells enriched from blood (not recorded which).

The chain's CDR3 is CASSDGETGHNSPLHF. In DNA, the CDR3 is TGTGCCAGCAGTGATGGAGAGACAGGGCATAATTCACCCCTCCACTTT. The V gene is TRBV6-4, the J gene TRBJ1-6, with 7 bases that match TRBD1. This CDR3 comprises 16 residues. Germline lookup yields CDR1 MRHNA and CDR2 SNTAGT. With V trimmed by 3 bases and J by 5 bases, 7 bases remained unmatched.